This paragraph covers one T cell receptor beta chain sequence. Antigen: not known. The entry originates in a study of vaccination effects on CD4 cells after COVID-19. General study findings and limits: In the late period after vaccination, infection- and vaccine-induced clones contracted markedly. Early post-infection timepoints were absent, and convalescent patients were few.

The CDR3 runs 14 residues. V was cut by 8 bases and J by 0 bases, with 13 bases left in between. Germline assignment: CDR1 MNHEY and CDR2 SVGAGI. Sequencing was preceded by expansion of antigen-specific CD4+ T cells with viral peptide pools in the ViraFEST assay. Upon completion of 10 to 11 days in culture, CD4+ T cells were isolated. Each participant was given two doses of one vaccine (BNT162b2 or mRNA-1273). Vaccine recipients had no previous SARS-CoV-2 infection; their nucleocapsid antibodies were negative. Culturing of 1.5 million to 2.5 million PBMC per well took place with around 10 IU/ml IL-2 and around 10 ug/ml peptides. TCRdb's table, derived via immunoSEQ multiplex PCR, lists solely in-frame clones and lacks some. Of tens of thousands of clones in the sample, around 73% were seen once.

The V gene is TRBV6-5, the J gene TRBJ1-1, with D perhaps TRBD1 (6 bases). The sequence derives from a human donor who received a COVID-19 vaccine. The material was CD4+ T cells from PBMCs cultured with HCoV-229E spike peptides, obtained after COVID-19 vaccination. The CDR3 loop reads CASLGGYMNTEAFF. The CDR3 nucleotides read TGTGCCAGCCTGGGGGGCTACATGAACACTGAAGCTTTCTTT.